The T cell receptor (beta chain) described here comes from a study of blood T cells in healthy people across ages. Study-wide background: Through template switching, about one barcoded beta molecule was captured per two T cells, as measured in model experiments. Study-wide points: It was held that diversity estimates obtained from one million T cells represented underestimates. Long-lived donors had more naive CD4+ cells and higher diversity than aged donors.

The germline CDR1 and CDR2 sequences are DFQATT and SNEGSKA (reference sequence). The CDR3 contains 14 residues. Trimming shortened V by 6 bases and J by 2 bases, and 15 bases separated the two germline ends. This clonotype was detected a few times. Its antigen remains unidentified. Alongside a J-beta primer mix, a sample-barcoded 5' primer served in a second PCR lasting about 7 to 11 cycles. The yield of each sample was at least 2.5 million CDR3-containing paired-end reads. TCRdb re-called the 5' RACE reads with MiXCR, one entry per CDR3 protein. The table includes hundreds of thousands of distinct CDR3 sequences, approximately 60% detected once.

Sequencing was done on a sample of blood. The receptor's source is a man aged 35 to 55 in good health. This rearrangement joins TRBV20-1 to TRBJ2-3; D tentatively reads TRBD1 or TRBD2 (5 bases each). DNA for the CDR3: TGCAGTGCACTCGCTAGGGGAGCCACAGATACGCAGTATTTT. It translates to CSALARGATDTQYF.